This T cell receptor beta chain appears in the sequencing data of a study of blood T cell repertoires in COVID-19. Study summary: The United States, Italy and Spain provided the acute and convalescent COVID-19 samples. T cells, B-cell-depleted T cells, or PBMCs provided the cDNA or gDNA that served as material.

In the original analysis: Reference gene primers were amplified, and this amplification served to estimate nucleated cell counts. TCRdb keeps only in-frame clones here, not all; method: immunoSEQ multiplex PCR. V and J calls and clone size are those listed in that table; D and trimming were worked out from the DNA. The repertoire holds 180,000 or so clones, with 85% to 90% as singletons. V lost 6 bases to trimming and J lost 6 bases, with 9 bases between them. The germline gives CDR1 MNHEY, CDR2 SMNVEV (reference sequence). The CDR3 loop spans 12 amino acids. What was sequenced was peripheral blood. This chain connects TRBV27 to TRBJ2-1, with a weak D call TRBD1 (6 bases). The receptor was isolated from a man aged 50 or older with acute or convalescent COVID-19. The CDR3 DNA is TGTGCCAGCAGGGCAGGGGCCAATGAGCAGTTCTTC. Translating gives CASRAGANEQFF.